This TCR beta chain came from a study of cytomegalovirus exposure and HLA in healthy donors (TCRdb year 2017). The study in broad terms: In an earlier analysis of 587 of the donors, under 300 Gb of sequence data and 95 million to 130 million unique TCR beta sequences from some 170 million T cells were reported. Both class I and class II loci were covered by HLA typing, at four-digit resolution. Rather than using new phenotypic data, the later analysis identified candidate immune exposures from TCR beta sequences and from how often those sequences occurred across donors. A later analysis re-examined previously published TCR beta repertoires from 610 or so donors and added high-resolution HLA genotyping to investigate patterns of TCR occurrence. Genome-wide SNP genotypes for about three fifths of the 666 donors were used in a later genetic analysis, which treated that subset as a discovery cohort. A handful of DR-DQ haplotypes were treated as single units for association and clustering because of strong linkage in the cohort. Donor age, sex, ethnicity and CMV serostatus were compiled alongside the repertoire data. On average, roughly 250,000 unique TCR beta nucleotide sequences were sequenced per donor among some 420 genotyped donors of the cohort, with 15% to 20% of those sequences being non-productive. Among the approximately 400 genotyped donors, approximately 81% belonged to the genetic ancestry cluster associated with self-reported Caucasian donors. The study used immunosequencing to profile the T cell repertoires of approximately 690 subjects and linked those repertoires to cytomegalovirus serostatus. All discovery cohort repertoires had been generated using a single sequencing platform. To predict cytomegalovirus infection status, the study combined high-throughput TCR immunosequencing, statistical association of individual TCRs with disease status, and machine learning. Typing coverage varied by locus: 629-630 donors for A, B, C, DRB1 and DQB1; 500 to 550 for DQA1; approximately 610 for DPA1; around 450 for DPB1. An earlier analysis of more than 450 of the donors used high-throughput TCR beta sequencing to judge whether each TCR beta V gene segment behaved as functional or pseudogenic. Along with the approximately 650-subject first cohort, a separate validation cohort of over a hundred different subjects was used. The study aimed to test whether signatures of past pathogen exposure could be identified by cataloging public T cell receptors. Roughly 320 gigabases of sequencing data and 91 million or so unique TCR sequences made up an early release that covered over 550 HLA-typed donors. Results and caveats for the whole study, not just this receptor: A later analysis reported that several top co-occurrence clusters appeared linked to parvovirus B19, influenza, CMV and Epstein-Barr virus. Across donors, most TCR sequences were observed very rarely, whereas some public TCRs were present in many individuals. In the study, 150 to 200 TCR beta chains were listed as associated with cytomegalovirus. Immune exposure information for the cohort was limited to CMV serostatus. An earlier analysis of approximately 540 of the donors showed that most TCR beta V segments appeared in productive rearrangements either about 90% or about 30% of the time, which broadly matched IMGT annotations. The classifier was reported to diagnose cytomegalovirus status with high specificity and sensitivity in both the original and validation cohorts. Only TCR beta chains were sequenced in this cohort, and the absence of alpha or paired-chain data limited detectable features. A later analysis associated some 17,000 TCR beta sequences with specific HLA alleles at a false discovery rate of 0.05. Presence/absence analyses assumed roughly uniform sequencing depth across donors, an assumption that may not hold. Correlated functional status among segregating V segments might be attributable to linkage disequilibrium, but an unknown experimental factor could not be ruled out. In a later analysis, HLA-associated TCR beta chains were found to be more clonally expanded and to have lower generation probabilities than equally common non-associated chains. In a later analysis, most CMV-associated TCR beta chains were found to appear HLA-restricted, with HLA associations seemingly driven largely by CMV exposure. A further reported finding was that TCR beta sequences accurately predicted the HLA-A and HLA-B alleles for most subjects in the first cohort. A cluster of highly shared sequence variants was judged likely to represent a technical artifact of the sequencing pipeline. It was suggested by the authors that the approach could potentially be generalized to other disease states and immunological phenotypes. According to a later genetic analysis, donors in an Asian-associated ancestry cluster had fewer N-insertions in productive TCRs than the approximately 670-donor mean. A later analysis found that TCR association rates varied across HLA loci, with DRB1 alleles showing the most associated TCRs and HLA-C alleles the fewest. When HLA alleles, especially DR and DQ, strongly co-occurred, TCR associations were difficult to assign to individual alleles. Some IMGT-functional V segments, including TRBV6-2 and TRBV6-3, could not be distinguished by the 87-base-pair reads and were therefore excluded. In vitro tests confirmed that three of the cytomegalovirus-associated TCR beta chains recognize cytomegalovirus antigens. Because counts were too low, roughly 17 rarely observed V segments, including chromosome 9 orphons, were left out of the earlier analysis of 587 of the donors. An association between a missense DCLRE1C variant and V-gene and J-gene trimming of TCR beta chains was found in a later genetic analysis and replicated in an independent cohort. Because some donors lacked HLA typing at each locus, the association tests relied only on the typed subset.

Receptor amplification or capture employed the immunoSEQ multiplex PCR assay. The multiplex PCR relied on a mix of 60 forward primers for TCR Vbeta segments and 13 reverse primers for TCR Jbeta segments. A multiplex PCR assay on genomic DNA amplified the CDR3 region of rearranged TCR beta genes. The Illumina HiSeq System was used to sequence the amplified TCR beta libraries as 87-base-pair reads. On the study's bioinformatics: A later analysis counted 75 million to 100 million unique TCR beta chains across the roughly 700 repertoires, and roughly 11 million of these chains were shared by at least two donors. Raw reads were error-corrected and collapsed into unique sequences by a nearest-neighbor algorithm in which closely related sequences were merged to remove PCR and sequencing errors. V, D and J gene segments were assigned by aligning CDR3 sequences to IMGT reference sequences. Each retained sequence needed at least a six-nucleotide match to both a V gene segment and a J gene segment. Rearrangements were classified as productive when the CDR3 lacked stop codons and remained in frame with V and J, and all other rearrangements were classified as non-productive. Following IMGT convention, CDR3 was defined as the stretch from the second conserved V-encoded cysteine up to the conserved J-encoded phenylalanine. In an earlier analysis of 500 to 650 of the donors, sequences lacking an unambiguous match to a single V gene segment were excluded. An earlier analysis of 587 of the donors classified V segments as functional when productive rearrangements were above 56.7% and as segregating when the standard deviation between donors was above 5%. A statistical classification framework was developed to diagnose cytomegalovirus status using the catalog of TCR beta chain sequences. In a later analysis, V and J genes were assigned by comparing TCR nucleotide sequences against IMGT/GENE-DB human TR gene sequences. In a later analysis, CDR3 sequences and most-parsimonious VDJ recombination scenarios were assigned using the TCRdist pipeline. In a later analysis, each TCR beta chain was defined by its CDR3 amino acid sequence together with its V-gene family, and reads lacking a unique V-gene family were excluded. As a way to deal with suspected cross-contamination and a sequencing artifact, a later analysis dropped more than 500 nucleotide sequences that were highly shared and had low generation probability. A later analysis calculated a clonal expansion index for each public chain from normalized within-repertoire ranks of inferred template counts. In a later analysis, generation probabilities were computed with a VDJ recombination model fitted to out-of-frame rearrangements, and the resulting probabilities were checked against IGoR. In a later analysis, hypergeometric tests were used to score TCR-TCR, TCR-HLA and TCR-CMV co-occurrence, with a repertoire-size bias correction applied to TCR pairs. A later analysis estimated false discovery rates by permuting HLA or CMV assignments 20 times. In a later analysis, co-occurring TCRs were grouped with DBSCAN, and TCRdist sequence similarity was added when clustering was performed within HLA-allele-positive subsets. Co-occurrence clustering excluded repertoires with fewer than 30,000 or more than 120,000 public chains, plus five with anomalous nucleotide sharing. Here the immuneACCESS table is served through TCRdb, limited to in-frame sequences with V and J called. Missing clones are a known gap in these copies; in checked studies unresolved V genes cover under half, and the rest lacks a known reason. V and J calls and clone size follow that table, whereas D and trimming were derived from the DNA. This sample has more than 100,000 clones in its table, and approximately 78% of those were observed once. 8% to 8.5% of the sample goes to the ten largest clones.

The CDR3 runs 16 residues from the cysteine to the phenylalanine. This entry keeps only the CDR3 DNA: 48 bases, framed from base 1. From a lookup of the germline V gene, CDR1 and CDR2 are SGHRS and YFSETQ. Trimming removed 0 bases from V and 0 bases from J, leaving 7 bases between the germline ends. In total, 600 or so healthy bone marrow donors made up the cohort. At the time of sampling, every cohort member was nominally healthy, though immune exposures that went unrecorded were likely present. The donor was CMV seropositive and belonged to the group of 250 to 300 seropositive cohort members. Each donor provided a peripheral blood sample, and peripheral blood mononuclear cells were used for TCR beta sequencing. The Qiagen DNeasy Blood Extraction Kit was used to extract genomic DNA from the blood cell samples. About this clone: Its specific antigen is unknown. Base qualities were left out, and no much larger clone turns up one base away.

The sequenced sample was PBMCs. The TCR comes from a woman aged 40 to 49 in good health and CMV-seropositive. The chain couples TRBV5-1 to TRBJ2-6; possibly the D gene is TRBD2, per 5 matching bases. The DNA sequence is TGCGCCAGCAGCTTGGTAGGGAGCTCTGGGGCCAACGTCCTGACTTTC. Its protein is CASSLVGSSGANVLTF.